One and the same sample provided the 13 T cell receptor beta chains below, sequenced in a study of blood T cells in healthy people across ages. Together with a sample-barcoded 5' primer, a J-beta primer mix was included in a second PCR lasting about 6 to 11 cycles. TCRdb re-derived calls from the 5' RACE reads in MiXCR, one entry per CDR3 protein. The table has about 900,000 distinct CDR3 sequences, around 62% seen once. Source material: blood. Receptors were obtained from a young man in good health.

This clonotype was seen once. This chain joins TRBV3-1 and TRBJ2-1, with 8 positions matching TRBD2. The CDR3 covers 16 residues. The junction had 2 bases not matched to a gene; V was cut back by 1 base and J by 0 bases. Germline V gene lookup returns CDR1 LGHDT and CDR2 YNNKEL (reference sequence). This chain's CDR3 is CASSQAGGHSYNEQFF. In DNA, the CDR3 is TGTGCCAGCAGCCAAGCGGGGGGGCACTCCTACAATGAGCAGTTCTTC.

Turning to this clonotype: An end of the junction does not agree with germline; a read error may underlie this. The chain is built from TRBV9 and TRBJ2-1; 7 nucleotides match TRBD1. Germline V lookup: CDR1 SGDLS, CDR2 YYNGEE. The CDR3 is 16 residues long. The DNA for the CDR3 is TGTGCCAGCAGTGTAGGGGGCAAGAGCTCCTACAATGAGCAGTTCTTC. Translating it yields CASSVGGKSSYNEQFF. Drawing the rest from reference TRBV9 and TRBJ2-1, the complete variable domain is DSGVTQTPKHLITATGQRVTLRCSPRSGDLSVYWYQQSLDQGLQFLIQYYNGEERAKGNILERFSAQQFPDLHSELNLSSLELGDSALYFCASSVGGKSSYNEQFFGPGTRLTVL.

With respect to this clonotype: Germline and junction disagree at one end, which may indicate a read error. The chain carries TRBV5-1 and TRBJ2-3; 7 bases are a match to TRBD2. This CDR3 spans 15 amino acids. Germline loops: CDR1 SGHRS, CDR2 YFSETQ. The CDR3 loop is CASSFTGGPRDTKYF. In DNA form, the CDR3 reads TGCGCCAGCAGCTTCACGGGGGGACCCCGAGATACGAAGTATTTT.

The chain couples TRBV7-2 to TRBJ2-7; 7 nucleotides agree with TRBD2. V dropped 5 bases and J dropped 2; count of bases not matched to a gene: 9. Germline CDR1 and CDR2: SGHTA and FQGNSA. The CDR3 runs 15 residues. This CDR3 is CASSGGVFPPYEQYF. In DNA, the CDR3 is TGTGCCAGCAGCGGGGGGGTATTCCCCCCCTACGAGCAGTACTTC.

The gene calls are TRBV7-9 and TRBJ2-4; tentative D call: TRBD1 (5 bases). The end of the DNA aligns better with TRBJ2-5, so the J call may be wrong. CDR1 is SEHNR, CDR2 FQNEAQ, per germline (reference sequence). CDR3 length: 19 amino acids. The CDR3 region is CASSLGSGGVHRSGETQYF. The CDR3 bases are TGTGCCAGCAGCTTAGGCTCGGGCGGAGTGCACAGGTCCGGGGAGACCCAGTACTTC.

This chain uses TRBV4-2 with TRBJ2-7, with a tentative D call TRBD2 (6 bases). CDR3 size: 15 residues. Looked up from germline, CDR1 is LGHNA and CDR2 is YNFKEQ. Trimming removed 4 bases at V and 2 bases at J, with 15 bases between. The CDR3: CASSRESGPTYEQYF. In DNA form, the CDR3 reads TGTGCCAGCAGCCGTGAAAGCGGGCCCACCTACGAGCAGTACTTC.

DNA of the CDR3: TGTGCCAGCAGTTTAATGTGGGGGTATGGCTACACCTTC. Amino acid sequence: CASSLMWGYGYTF. This chain links TRBV12-3 or TRBV12-4 with TRBJ1-2; tentatively, D is TRBD1 (5 bases). This CDR3 has 13 amino acids. Trimming left V 2 bases short and J 5 bases short, with 9 bases between.

The chain uses TRBV2 and TRBJ1-2; 7 bases fit TRBD1. Germline CDR1 SNHLY, CDR2 FYNNEI. The CDR3 is 18 amino acids. V gave up 7 bases and J gave up 4 bases; unmatched junction bases: 21. In nucleotides, the CDR3 is TGTGCCAGCACTCGGGGGGACCCGGGGACAGCCGAGTTCTATGGCTACACCTTC. Protein sequence: CASTRGDPGTAEFYGYTF.

This clonotype was seen a few times. The chain joins TRBV7-2 to TRBJ1-2; unclear D gene. Trimming pared 5 bases from V and 13 bases from J, leaving 14 bases between. The germline V gene has CDR1 SGHTA and CDR2 FQGNSA. The CDR3 extends over 11 amino acids. The CDR3 sequence is CASSRNSEGTF. CDR3 DNA: TGTGCCAGCAGCCGGAACTCGGAGGGCACCTTC.

This clonotype was found a few times. The chain is built from TRBV7-2 and TRBJ1-1; D ambiguous. The CDR3 contains 15 residues. Germline V gene sequence: CDR1 SGHTA, CDR2 FQGNSA. V was pared by 5 bases and J by 4 bases, with 17 bases between. The CDR3 DNA sequence: TGTGCCAGCAGCCCCGAACTCAACCCCAGCACTGAAGCTTTCTTT. The encoded protein is CASSPELNPSTEAFF.

This clonotype was seen a handful of times. This rearrangement joins TRBV4-2 to TRBJ2-5; D is perhaps TRBD1 (7 bases). Germline values: CDR1 LGHNA, CDR2 YNFKEQ. The V gene lost 3 bases and the J gene lost 5 bases, with 13 bases spanning the gap. This CDR3 has 14 amino acids. CDR3 sequence (DNA): TGTGCCAGCAGCCATGAACAGGGGAGGGAGACCCAGTACTTC. Translating it yields CASSHEQGRETQYF.

The chain links TRBV11-2 to TRBJ2-4; D possibly corresponds to TRBD2 (5 bases). The CDR3 consists of 15 residues. Germline CDR1 SGHAT, CDR2 FQNNGV. The V end lost 5 bases, the J end lost 3 bases, and 14 bases lay between the germline ends. The CDR3 DNA reads as TGTGCCAGCAGCCAGCCGGGGTACGGCAAAAACATTCAGTACTTC. Translation: CASSQPGYGKNIQYF.

The rearrangement links TRBV12-3 or TRBV12-4 to TRBJ2-1; 13 positions match TRBD2. V lost 6 bases and J lost 10; bases outside the gene matches: 12. This CDR3 contains 16 residues. The DNA of the CDR3 is TGTGCCAGCAGGGCTACCGGGACTAGCGGGATAAGCGAGCAGTTCTTC. Its translation: CASRATGTSGISEQFF.